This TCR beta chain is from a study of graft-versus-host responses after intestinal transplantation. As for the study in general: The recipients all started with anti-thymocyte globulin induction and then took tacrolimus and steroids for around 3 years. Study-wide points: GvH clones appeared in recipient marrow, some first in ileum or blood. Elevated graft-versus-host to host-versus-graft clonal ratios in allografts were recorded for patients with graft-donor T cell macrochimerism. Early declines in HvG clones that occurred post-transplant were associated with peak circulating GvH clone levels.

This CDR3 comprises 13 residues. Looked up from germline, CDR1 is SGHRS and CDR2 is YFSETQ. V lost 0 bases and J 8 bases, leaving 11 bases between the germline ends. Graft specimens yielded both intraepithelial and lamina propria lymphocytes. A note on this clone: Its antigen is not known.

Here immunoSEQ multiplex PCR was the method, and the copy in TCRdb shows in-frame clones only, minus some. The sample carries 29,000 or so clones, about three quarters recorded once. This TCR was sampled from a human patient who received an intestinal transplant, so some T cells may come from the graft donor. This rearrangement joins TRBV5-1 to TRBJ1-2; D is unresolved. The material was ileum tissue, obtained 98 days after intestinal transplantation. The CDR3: CASSLVFGGGYTF. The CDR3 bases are TGCGCCAGCAGCTTGGTATTTGGAGGGGGCTACACCTTC.